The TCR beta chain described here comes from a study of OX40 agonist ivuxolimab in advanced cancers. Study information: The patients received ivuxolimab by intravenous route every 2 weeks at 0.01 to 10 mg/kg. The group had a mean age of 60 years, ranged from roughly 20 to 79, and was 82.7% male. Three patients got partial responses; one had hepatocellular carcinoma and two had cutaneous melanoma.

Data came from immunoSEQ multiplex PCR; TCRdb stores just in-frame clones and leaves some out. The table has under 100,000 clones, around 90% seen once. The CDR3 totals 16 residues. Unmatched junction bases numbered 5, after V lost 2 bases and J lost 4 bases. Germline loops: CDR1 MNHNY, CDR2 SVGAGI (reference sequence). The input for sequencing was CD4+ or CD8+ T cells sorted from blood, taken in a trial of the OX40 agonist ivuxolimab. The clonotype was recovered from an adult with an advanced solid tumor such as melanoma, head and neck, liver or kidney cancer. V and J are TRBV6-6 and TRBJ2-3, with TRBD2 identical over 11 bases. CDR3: CASSYLSGRDPDTQYF. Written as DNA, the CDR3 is TGTGCCAGCAGTTACCTTAGCGGGAGGGACCCAGATACGCAGTATTTT.